This T cell receptor (beta chain) was recovered during a study of cytomegalovirus exposure and HLA in healthy donors. Study-level points and caveats: The study found most TCR sequences rare, yet found some public TCRs in many donors. It was reportedly the case that the classifier diagnosed cytomegalovirus status with high specificity and sensitivity.

The study ran its PCR with 60 Vbeta and 13 Jbeta primers. Sequenced by immunoSEQ multiplex PCR; TCRdb stores in-frame clones only, minus some. Of about 40,000 clones detected, approximately 55% appear once; the ten largest clones hold roughly an eighth. The CDR3 is made up of 16 amino acids. Germline CDR1 is SGHRS and CDR2 is YFSETQ. With 3 bases clipped from V and 8 bases from J, the junction kept 15 bases outside the gene matches. On this clone: What it binds is unknown.

The sequencing input was PBMCs. J is TRBJ1-2 and V is TRBV5-1, with 8 positions matching TRBD1. This sequence originates from a human donor in good health. CDR3 nucleotides: TGCGCCAGCAGCTCCCCGGGCTCAGGGGGCGCACGGGGCTACACCTTC. It is translated as CASSSPGSGGARGYTF. Looking up the rest from reference TRBV5-1 and TRBJ1-2 gives the full variable domain: KAGVTQTPRYLIKTRGQQVTLSCSPISGHRSVSWYQQTPGQGLQFLFEYFSETQRNKGNFPGRFSGRQFSNSRSEMNVSTLELGDSALYLCASSSPGSGGARGYTFGSGTRLTVV.